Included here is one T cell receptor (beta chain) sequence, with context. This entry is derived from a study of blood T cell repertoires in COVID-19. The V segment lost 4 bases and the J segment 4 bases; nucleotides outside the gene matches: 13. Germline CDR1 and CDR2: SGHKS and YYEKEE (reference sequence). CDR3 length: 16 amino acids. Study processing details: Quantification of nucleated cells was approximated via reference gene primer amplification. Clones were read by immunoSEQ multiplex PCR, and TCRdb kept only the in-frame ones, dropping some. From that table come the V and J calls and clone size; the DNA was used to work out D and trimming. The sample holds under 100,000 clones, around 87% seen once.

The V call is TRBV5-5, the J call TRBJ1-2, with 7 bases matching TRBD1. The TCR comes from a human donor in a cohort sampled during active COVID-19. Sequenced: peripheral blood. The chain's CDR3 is CASSRGQASRSYGYTF. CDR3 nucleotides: TGTGCCAGCAGCCGTGGACAGGCCAGCCGGTCCTATGGCTACACCTTC.